This T cell receptor beta chain was recovered during a study of blood T cell repertoires in COVID-19. In the study overall: Sites across the United States, Italy and Spain contributed samples from acute and convalescent COVID-19. Sample material is recorded as cDNA or gDNA derived from T cells, B-cell-depleted T cells, or PBMCs.

Original processing methods: Using reference gene primer amplification, nucleated cell counts were estimated. Method: immunoSEQ multiplex PCR; TCRdb's copy keeps in-frame clones and lacks some. V, J and clone size are taken as reported in that table, and D and trimming were inferred from the DNA itself. The table shows some 15,000 clones, with just over 85% occurring only once. Germline-derived CDR1 and CDR2 are ENHRY and SYGVKD. Trimming at V came to 2 bases and at J to 3 bases, leaving 2 bases not matched to a gene. CDR3 size: 14 residues. Sequencing used peripheral blood. The clonotype comes from a human donor in a cohort sampled during active COVID-19. The chain employs TRBV10-3 and TRBJ2-7, with 9 positions matching TRBD1. For the CDR3, the DNA is TGTGCCATCAGTGAGAGGACAGGGGTCTACGAGCAGTACTTC. Translation gives CAISERTGVYEQYF.